One sample yielded the 19 T cell receptor beta chains listed below, sequenced in a study of shared clonotypes between healthy human individuals. TCRdb's copy holds only in-frame clones and misses some; the assay was immunoSEQ multiplex PCR. Here the sample spans about 680,000 clones, about 92% being singletons. Naive CD8 cells lacked CD45RO and underwent positive selection for CCR7, leaving out terminally differentiated effector memory CD45RA+ cells. Material for sequencing was naive CD8+ T cells sorted from blood. These TCRs come from a man under 40 in good health.

The chain uses TRBV28 and TRBJ2-7; 10 bases match TRBD2. The trim removed 9 bases at V and 4 bases at J, leaving 12 bases unmatched. CDR1 is MDHEN, CDR2 SYDVKM, per germline. The CDR3 spans 15 residues. The CDR3 DNA follows: TGTGCCAGTTGGGGAGTCAGCGGGAGGGATTACGAGCAGTACTTC. It specifies CASWGVSGRDYEQYF.

This chain connects TRBV14 to TRBJ1-1, with D unresolved. Germline assignment: CDR1 SGHDN and CDR2 FVKESK. The CDR3 loop spans 14 amino acids. Deletions cut 1 base from V and 2 bases from J, with 8 bases between. CDR3 DNA sequence: TGTGCCAGCAGCCAAGTAAAGGGAAACACTGAAGCTTTCTTT. Protein product: CASSQVKGNTEAFF.

Turning to this clone: Being one base from a much bigger clone, this may be a read error. The J gene is TRBJ2-3, the V gene TRBV5-5, with D possibly being TRBD1 (5 bases). Trimming left V 0 bases short and J 3 bases short, with 14 bases between. Germline CDR1 and CDR2: SGHKS and YYEKEE (reference sequence). The CDR3 runs to 16 residues. The CDR3 bases are TGTGCCAGCAGCTTGGCCTCCCCAGGGTGGACAGATACGCAGTATTTT. Its protein product is CASSLASPGWTDTQYF.

About this clone: At the DNA level, this CDR3 is encoded by other sequences in the same sample as well. The chain carries TRBV11-2 and TRBJ2-7, with 8 nucleotides matching TRBD1. Germline V gives CDR1 SGHAT, CDR2 FQNNGV. This CDR3 has 13 residues. After removal of 5 bases from V and 4 bases from J, the junction contained 4 bases not matched to a gene. The DNA of the CDR3 is TGTGCCAGCAGCCCACGGACAGGGTACGAGCAGTACTTC. Protein sequence: CASSPRTGYEQYF. Supplemented by reference TRBV11-2 and TRBJ2-7, the full variable domain reads EAGVAQSPRYKIIEKRQSVAFWCNPISGHATLYWYQQILGQGPKLLIQFQNNGVVDDSQLPKDRFSAERLKGVDSTLKIQPAKLEDSAVYLCASSPRTGYEQYFGPGTRLTVT.

CDR3 amino acids: CASSTEREGTEAFF. The DNA of the CDR3 is TGTGCCAGCAGCACTGAAAGGGAAGGGACTGAAGCTTTCTTT. The chain recombines TRBV9 with TRBJ1-1; D is ambiguous. The length of the CDR3 is 14 residues. V lost 4 bases, J lost 5 bases, and 15 bases lay in between. Germline CDR1 is SGDLS and CDR2 is YYNGEE.

The rearrangement uses TRBV29-1 and TRBJ2-5; TRBD2 agrees at 9 bases. Germline values: CDR1 SQVTM, CDR2 ANQGSEA. The CDR3 length is 15 residues. With 4 bases clipped from V and 5 bases from J, the junction kept 11 bases outside the gene matches. The CDR3 reads CSVAGVAGAWETQYF. The CDR3, as DNA: TGCAGCGTTGCGGGGGTAGCGGGAGCCTGGGAGACCCAGTACTTC.

The CDR3 nucleotides are TGTGCCAGCAGCCGGCCGAACTCCGTAGGGATCTACGAGCAGTACTTC. This encodes CASSRPNSVGIYEQYF. The chain uses TRBV14 and TRBJ2-7, with unresolved D. Germline V gives CDR1 SGHDN, CDR2 FVKESK. Trimming cost V 4 bases and J 3 bases, with 19 bases left between them. There are 16 residues in the CDR3.

V gene TRBV30 combines with J gene TRBJ2-5, with D tentatively TRBD1 (6 bases). Germline V gene lookup returns CDR1 GTSNPN and CDR2 SVGIG (reference sequence). This CDR3 contains 16 residues. Deletions cut 0 bases from V and 5 bases from J, with 19 bases between. The CDR3 DNA reads TGTGCCTGGAGTGTACTCGGACAGACGAGTTGGGAGACCCAGTACTTC. Its translation is CAWSVLGQTSWETQYF.

This clone was observed a single time. J is TRBJ2-1 and V is TRBV12-5; D gene uncertain. Germline lookup yields CDR1 LGHNT and CDR2 FRNRAP. V lost 3 bases and J lost 9, with 18 bases in between. This CDR3 region has 15 residues. CDR3 coding DNA: TGTGCTAGTGGTTTATCAGGCTTGGGGTGGGGTGAGCAGTTCTTC. It is translated as CASGLSGLGWGEQFF.

The chain is built from TRBV7-9 and TRBJ2-6; D gene ambiguous. The V and J ends lost 5 bases and 0 bases respectively, with 11 bases between them. This CDR3 contains 16 residues. CDR1 and CDR2 (germline): SEHNR, FQNEAQ (reference sequence). CDR3 protein: CASSPFRHSGANVLTF. As DNA, the CDR3 is TGTGCCAGCAGCCCATTTCGGCACTCTGGGGCCAACGTCCTGACTTTC. The whole variable domain, remainder taken from reference TRBV7-9 and TRBJ2-6, is DTGVSQNPRHKITKRGQNVTFRCDPISEHNRLYWYRQTLGQGPEFLTYFQNEAQLEKSRLLSDRFSAERPKGSFSTLEIQRTEQGDSAMYLCASSPFRHSGANVLTFGAGSRLTVL.

The CDR3 loop reads CASSFVEINNEQFF. The CDR3 coding sequence is TGTGCCAGCAGCTTTGTGGAAATAAACAATGAGCAGTTCTTC. This chain links TRBV5-6 with TRBJ2-1, with unresolved D. This CDR3 contains 14 residues. The V end was cut by 2 bases, the J end by 5 bases, with 11 bases between. In germline, CDR1 is SGHDT, CDR2 YYEEEE.

The chain uses TRBV9 and TRBJ2-7; a weak D match, TRBD2 (5 bases). The CDR3 runs 18 residues. Germline loops: CDR1 SGDLS, CDR2 YYNGEE. Trimming left V 6 bases short and J 2 bases short, with 27 bases between. The CDR3 DNA follows: TGTGCCAGCAATCCAAATGGGGAGTTTAGCCCCTCTCCCTACGAGCAGTACTTC. Its protein is CASNPNGEFSPSPYEQYF.

The chain carries TRBV10-1 and TRBJ2-2; the D is unclear. The CDR3 totals 15 residues. The germline V gene encodes CDR1 WNHNN and CDR2 SYGVQD (reference sequence). Trimming pared 2 bases from V and 2 bases from J, leaving 9 bases between. The CDR3 loop reads CASSEGYGNTGELFF. The CDR3 region has the DNA TGCGCCAGCAGTGAGGGATACGGAAACACCGGGGAGCTGTTTTTT.

This clone was seen only a few times. In DNA form, the CDR3 reads TGTGCCAGCAGCCAAGTCCGGGGGTGGAATGAGCAGTTCTTC. It is translated as CASSQVRGWNEQFF. V usage is TRBV14 and J usage is TRBJ2-1; possible D gene TRBD2, 6 bases. CDR1 and CDR2 from the germline V gene are SGHDN and FVKESK. Deletions cut 1 base from V and 7 bases from J, with 11 bases between. The CDR3 covers 14 residues.

The V and J genes are TRBV11-2 and TRBJ1-2; D remains ambiguous. Trimming cost V 4 bases and J 9 bases, with 12 bases left between them. This CDR3 comprises 12 residues. Germline CDR1 reads SGHAT; CDR2 reads FQNNGV. CDR3 sequence reads: CASSSVSLRYTF. CDR3 DNA: TGTGCCAGCAGCTCCGTTTCCCTTCGCTACACCTTC.

The chain combines TRBV27 with TRBJ1-2, with D hard to call. V lost 3 bases and J lost 4, with 9 bases in between. The length of the CDR3 is 13 residues. The germline gives CDR1 MNHEY, CDR2 SMNVEV (reference sequence). The CDR3 loop reads CASSLNPSYGYTF. The CDR3 bases are TGTGCCAGCAGTTTGAACCCGAGCTATGGCTACACCTTC.

This clone was seen only once. The V call is TRBV27, the J call TRBJ2-5; no clear D. The end of the DNA is better explained by TRBJ2-7, so the J call may be wrong. Germline V gives CDR1 MNHEY, CDR2 SMNVEV (reference sequence). This CDR3 region has 14 residues. The CDR3 region is CASSLAMGSYEQYF. In nucleotides, the CDR3 is TGTGCCAGCAGTTTGGCCATGGGATCCTACGAGCAGTACTTC.

This sequence joins TRBV6-1 and TRBJ2-5; 8 bases line up with TRBD1. V gave up 2 bases and J gave up 5 bases; unmatched junction bases: 4. Germline V gene sequence: CDR1 MNHNS, CDR2 SASEGT. The CDR3 runs 14 residues. CDR3 DNA: TGTGCCAGCAGTGAACTTTACAGGGGGGAGACCCAGTACTTC. This codes for CASSELYRGETQYF.

V usage is TRBV9 and J usage is TRBJ1-2; 8 nucleotides agree with TRBD1. The CDR3 runs 12 residues. With 6 bases clipped from V and 5 bases from J, the junction kept 3 bases outside the gene matches. From germline, CDR1 is SGDLS and CDR2 YYNGEE. CDR3 protein: CASNNRGYGYTF. The CDR3 nucleotides read TGTGCCAGCAACAACAGGGGGTATGGCTACACCTTC.